Below are 26 T cell receptor beta chains sequenced from a single sample in a study of graft-versus-host responses after intestinal transplantation. Sequencing was performed with immunoSEQ multiplex PCR; in TCRdb, only in-frame clones are kept and a portion is missing. The data contain around 97,000 clones, 75% to 95% of them singletons. Their antigens remain unidentified. The material was unstimulated CD4+ T cells sorted from spleen or lymph node cells, obtained before transplant. The source is a human donor who was the organ donor for an intestinal transplant.

This rearrangement joins TRBV2 to TRBJ2-3; TRBD2 agrees at 11 bases. CDR1 is SNHLY, CDR2 FYNNEI, per germline. Trimming removed 5 bases from V and 4 bases from J; junction bases left unmatched: 5. The CDR3 is 15 residues long. CDR3 residues: CASSKTSGVPDTQYF. CDR3 bases: TGTGCCAGCAGTAAGACTAGCGGGGTCCCAGATACGCAGTATTTT.

The rearrangement joins TRBV7-2 to TRBJ2-1; TRBD2 is a possible D gene (6 bases). Germline V gene data show CDR1 as SGHTA and CDR2 as FQGNSA. This CDR3 contains 12 residues. The V end lost 5 bases, the J end lost 13 bases, and 15 bases lay between the germline ends. This chain's CDR3 is CASSLNRDFQFF. DNA of the CDR3: TGTGCCAGCAGCCTCAACCGGGACTTTCAGTTCTTC.

The chain joins TRBV6-6 to TRBJ2-3; the match to TRBD2 covers 11 bases. After removal of 4 bases from V and 4 bases from J, the junction contained 7 bases not matched to a gene. The CDR3 has 16 residues. Germline CDR1 reads MNHNY; CDR2 reads SVGAGI (reference sequence). The CDR3 bases are TGTGCCAGCAGTTTCCTTAGCGGGGGGGCCGCAGATACGCAGTATTTT. Translation gives CASSFLSGGAADTQYF.

This chain links TRBV23-1 with TRBJ1-5; TRBD1 aligns across 7 bases. TRBV23-1 is an ORF for which the function is uncertain. There are 18 residues in the CDR3. V dropped 9 bases and J dropped 0; count of bases not matched to a gene: 17. CDR3 protein: CARGKLTGKIPSNQPQHF. CDR3 DNA: TGCGCCAGGGGGAAGCTGACAGGGAAAATTCCTAGCAATCAGCCCCAGCATTTT.

The chain is built from TRBV7-2 and TRBJ1-6; D possibly corresponds to TRBD1 (5 bases). V was clipped by 5 bases and J by 10 bases, with 18 bases between them. The CDR3 runs to 15 residues. Germline loops: CDR1 SGHTA, CDR2 FQGNSA. This chain's CDR3 is CASSLGGGAGSPLHF. The CDR3 DNA reads as TGTGCCAGCAGCCTTGGTGGGGGAGCGGGATCACCCCTCCACTTT.

The table lists this clone with a count of one. The V call is TRBV18, the J call TRBJ2-7; TRBD2 matches 11 bases. The CDR3 is 16 amino acids. The germline CDR1 and CDR2 sequences are KGHSH and LQKENI. V shed 3 bases, J shed 7 bases, and the junction held 11 bases outside the gene matches. As DNA, the CDR3 is TGTGCCAGCTCACCTCAAACTAGCGGGGGACCAGAGGAGCAGTACTTC. Encoded protein: CASSPQTSGGPEEQYF.

Only one count was recorded for this clone. The J gene is TRBJ1-6, the V gene TRBV12-5; a weak D match, TRBD1 (5 bases). The CDR3 loop spans 19 amino acids. The V and J ends lost 0 bases and 3 bases respectively, with 18 bases between them. Germline assignment: CDR1 LGHNT and CDR2 FRNRAP. CDR3 region: CASGLVPIQGGFYNSPLHF. CDR3 sequence (DNA): TGTGCTAGTGGTTTGGTACCCATTCAGGGAGGGTTCTATAATTCACCCCTCCACTTT.

V is TRBV7-3 and J is TRBJ2-3; 8 bases line up with TRBD2. The CDR3 totals 14 residues. V shed 3 bases, J shed 1 base, and the junction held 0 bases outside the gene matches. Germline-derived CDR1 and CDR2 are SGHTA and FQGTGA. CDR3 protein: CASSFGGGTDTQYF. The CDR3 nucleotides are TGTGCCAGCAGCTTCGGGGGGGGCACAGATACGCAGTATTTT.

The chain joins TRBV28 to TRBJ2-7; 10 nucleotides line up with TRBD1. The CDR3 loop spans 14 amino acids. Germline values: CDR1 MDHEN, CDR2 SYDVKM. V gave up 6 bases and J gave up 4 bases; unmatched junction bases: 6. Here the CDR3 reads CASSPTGGGYEQYF. In DNA, the CDR3 is TGTGCCAGCAGCCCGACAGGGGGCGGATACGAGCAGTACTTC.

This clone was counted once. The chain joins TRBV6-6 to TRBJ2-3, with D perhaps TRBD1 or TRBD2 (5 bases each). Trimming removed 6 bases at V and 1 base at J, with 11 bases between. Looked up from germline, CDR1 is MNHNY and CDR2 is SVGAGI (reference sequence). The length of the CDR3 is 14 residues. CDR3 amino acids: CASRYRTGTDTQYF. DNA of the CDR3: TGTGCCAGCAGGTACAGGACTGGCACAGATACGCAGTATTTT.

The J gene is TRBJ2-5, the V gene TRBV2; maybe TRBD1 (5 bases). The V end was cut by 6 bases, the J end by 0 bases, with 5 bases between. The CDR3 length is 12 residues. The germline V gene has CDR1 SNHLY and CDR2 FYNNEI. The CDR3 here is CASRDNQETQYF. The CDR3 DNA reads TGTGCCAGCAGGGACAACCAAGAGACCCAGTACTTC.

The gene calls are TRBV19 and TRBJ1-1, with D possibly being TRBD1 (5 bases). V lost 4 bases and J 1 base, leaving 10 bases between the germline ends. The CDR3 runs to 14 residues. Germline CDR1 and CDR2: LNHDA and SQIVND (reference sequence). The CDR3: CASSNRGGNTEAFF. The CDR3 nucleotides are TGTGCCAGTAGTAATCGGGGGGGGAACACTGAAGCTTTCTTT.

The chain uses TRBV7-3 and TRBJ2-1; 8 bases fit TRBD2. The CDR3 runs to 17 residues. Germline lookup yields CDR1 SGHTA and CDR2 FQGTGA. Losses at the gene ends were 1 base for V and 3 bases for J; bases not matched to a gene: 8. The CDR3 DNA follows: TGTGCCAGCAGCTTAATATGGCTAGCGGGTGTCTACAATGAGCAGTTCTTC. Translation gives CASSLIWLAGVYNEQFF.

On this clone itself: A junction boundary mismatches the germline segment, possibly from a read error. The chain recombines TRBV7-7 with TRBJ2-2, with D possibly TRBD1 on 6 matching bases. The germline V gene has CDR1 SSHAT and CDR2 FNYEAQ (reference sequence). The CDR3 totals 20 residues. This CDR3 is CASSLSWRGGRERNTGELFF. DNA of the CDR3: TGTGCTAGCAGCTTAAGCTGGAGAGGGGGAAGGGAGAGGAACACCGGGGAGCTGTTTTTT. Based on the CDR3 plus reference TRBV7-7 and TRBJ2-2, the full variable domain is GAGVSQSPRYKVTKRGQDVTLRCDPISSHATLYWYQQALGQGPEFLTYFNYEAQPDKSGLPSDRFSAERPEGSISTLTIQRTEQRDSAMYRCASSLSWRGGRERNTGELFFGEGSRLTVL.

This clone occurred once. The CDR3 sequence: CASSLRSLIANEQFF. CDR3 in DNA: TGTGCCAGCAGTTTGCGGTCGTTAATCGCCAATGAGCAGTTCTTC. The chain carries TRBV28 and TRBJ2-1; D uncertain. The length of the CDR3 is 15 residues. V was trimmed by 3 bases and J by 6 bases, leaving 15 bases between them. Germline loops: CDR1 MDHEN, CDR2 SYDVKM.

The gene calls are TRBV7-2 and TRBJ2-3; D perhaps matches TRBD1 (5 bases). In germline, CDR1 is SGHTA, CDR2 FQGNSA. Trimming left V 4 bases short and J 0 bases short, with 14 bases between. The CDR3 length is 16 residues. The CDR3 is CASSSRVTTSTDTQYF. The CDR3 nucleotides are TGTGCCAGCAGCTCCAGGGTTACAACTAGCACAGATACGCAGTATTTT.

The chain has TRBV11-3 and TRBJ1-1; D not certain. This CDR3 region has 13 residues. Trimming left V 5 bases short and J 8 bases short, with 15 bases between. CDR1 SGHNT and CDR2 YENEEA come from the germline V gene. This chain's CDR3 is CASSPYAGSEAFF. As DNA, the CDR3 is TGTGCCAGCAGCCCCTACGCCGGGTCAGAAGCTTTCTTT.

The genes are TRBV6-1 and TRBJ2-3, with 9 bases identical to TRBD2. After removal of 6 bases from V and 1 base from J, the junction contained 2 bases not matched to a gene. CDR3 length equals 14 residues. The V gene's germline CDR1 is MNHNS and CDR2 SASEGT. The CDR3 sequence: CASRIAGGTDTQYF. For the CDR3, the DNA is TGTGCCAGCAGGATAGCGGGAGGCACAGATACGCAGTATTTT.

This rearrangement joins TRBV4-3 to TRBJ1-4, with 7 bases fitting TRBD1. Trimming removed 0 bases from V and 4 bases from J; junction bases left unmatched: 2. Germline V lookup: CDR1 LGHNA, CDR2 YSLEER. There are 15 residues in the CDR3. The CDR3 DNA reads as TGCGCCAGCAGCCAAGATAACAGGGGTAATGAAAAACTGTTTTTT. Protein sequence: CASSQDNRGNEKLFF.

V and J are TRBV5-1 and TRBJ2-2, with no clear D. The length of the CDR3 is 16 residues. Germline lookup yields CDR1 SGHRS and CDR2 YFSETQ. V gave up 0 bases and J gave up 6 bases, with 15 bases separating them. CDR3 loop: CASSLVGLERAGELFF. CDR3 DNA: TGCGCCAGCAGCTTGGTCGGGTTGGAGCGTGCCGGGGAGCTGTTTTTT.

This clone was observed once. This chain uses TRBV5-8 with TRBJ2-1; TRBD2 might be the D (5 bases). V was shortened by 4 bases and J by 0 bases, with 11 bases between the two germline ends. The CDR3 length is 15 residues. The V gene's germline CDR1 is SGHTS and CDR2 YDEGEE. CDR3 amino acids: CASSLSGASYNEQFF. The CDR3 DNA reads as TGTGCCAGCAGCCTCAGCGGCGCCTCCTACAATGAGCAGTTCTTC.

The chain links TRBV30 to TRBJ2-5, with TRBD1 matching over 9 bases. V shed 4 bases, J shed 0 bases, and the junction held 6 bases outside the gene matches. Germline V CDR1 and CDR2: GTSNPN, SVGIG (reference sequence). This CDR3 contains 15 residues. CDR3 sequence (DNA): TGTGCCTGGAACAGGGGGCGTCGGTACCAAGAGACCCAGTACTTC. Its protein product is CAWNRGRRYQETQYF.

The chain joins TRBV28 to TRBJ1-3; 7 bases line up with TRBD1. The V and J ends lost 10 bases and 0 bases, in that order; junction bases with no gene match: 6. CDR3 length: 14 amino acids. Germline CDR1 and CDR2: MDHEN and SYDVKM. CDR3 DNA: TGTGCCACCCGAGCAGGGGGCTCTGGAAACACCATATATTTT. This translates into CATRAGGSGNTIYF.

This chain connects TRBV9 to TRBJ2-5; 7 nucleotides line up with TRBD1. CDR1 and CDR2 from the germline V gene are SGDLS and YYNGEE. The CDR3 has 17 residues. Trimming at V came to 0 bases and at J to 5 bases, leaving 13 bases not matched to a gene. The CDR3 here is CASSVVVWDSHRETQYF. DNA for the CDR3: TGTGCCAGCAGCGTAGTAGTTTGGGACAGCCACAGGGAGACCCAGTACTTC.

The rearrangement links TRBV11-2 to TRBJ1-5; 9 bases are a match to TRBD1. The CDR3 loop spans 16 amino acids. The germline V gene encodes CDR1 SGHAT and CDR2 FQNNGV. Germline trimming cut 1 base from V and 7 bases from J; bases unmatched to any gene: 8. CDR3 sequence reads: CASSLVRGQGGQPQHF. The CDR3 nucleotides are TGTGCCAGCAGCTTAGTACGGGGACAGGGAGGGCAGCCCCAGCATTTT.

Only one count was recorded for this clone. The chain recombines TRBV29-1 with TRBJ1-2; a weak D match, TRBD1 (5 bases). Deletions cut 5 bases from V and 3 bases from J, with 16 bases between. The germline gives CDR1 SQVTM, CDR2 ANQGSEA. This CDR3 region has 14 residues. This chain's CDR3 is CSVQKRQGDYGYTF. The CDR3 coding sequence is TGCAGCGTTCAAAAGAGGCAGGGTGACTATGGCTACACCTTC.